This entry features one T cell receptor (beta chain) sequence. Its antigen is not known. This record comes from a study of cytomegalovirus exposure and HLA in healthy donors. Study observations and caveats: Earlier analysis yielded a pattern in which most TCR beta V segments were productive about 87% or about 30% of the time.

A multiplex PCR was run with 60 Vbeta primers and 13 Jbeta primers. The repertoire was sequenced with immunoSEQ multiplex PCR; TCRdb's copy has only in-frame clones and lacks some. Among approximately 110,000 clones listed, approximately 69% were seen once. This receptor was identified in a woman between 40 and 50 years old in good health and CMV-seropositive. Source material: PBMCs.

The CDR3 loop reads CASHSGAYNEQFF. The CDR3, as DNA: TGTGCCAGCCATAGCGGGGCATACAATGAGCAGTTCTTC. V usage is TRBV6-5 and J usage is TRBJ2-1; 8 positions agree with TRBD2. This CDR3 spans 13 amino acids. CDR1 and CDR2 (germline): MNHEY, SVGAGI. The J segment lost 4 bases and the V segment lost 8 bases, leaving 4 bases of the junction unmatched.